Listed below are T cell receptor beta chains from one sample, sequenced in a study of shared clonotypes between healthy human individuals. Measured with immunoSEQ multiplex PCR; TCRdb has only the in-frame clones, and not every one. The sample lists under 600,000 clones, 90% to 96% occurring once. The specimen sequenced was naive CD4+ T cells sorted from blood. These receptor sequences come from a woman aged 30 to 39 in good health. Each CDR3 is given with its conserved first and last residue. Each record gives: V gene, D gene, clone size, J gene, CDR3 protein, CDR3 DNA. The D gene is left open where the match is weak. For some rows the clone size is stated as once, few or many, or as a class when expanded; others skip it.

TRBV5-1	-	-	TRBJ1-1	CASSLGTENTEAFF	TGCGCCAGCAGCTTGGGGACAGAGAACACTGAAGCTTTCTTT
TRBV28	-	-	TRBJ2-1	CASSSPGAGVSSYNEQFF	TGTGCCAGCAGCTCCCCGGGGGCGGGAGTCAGCTCCTACAATGAGCAGTTCTTC
TRBV29-1	-	-	TRBJ2-3	CSAVDWAGGTDTQYF	TGCAGCGCCGTGGATTGGGCGGGCGGCACAGATACGCAGTATTTT
TRBV28	-	-	TRBJ1-5	CASRQGGKGRHQPQHF	TGTGCCAGCAGACAAGGGGGTAAGGGGCGCCATCAGCCCCAGCATTTT
TRBV29-1	-	-	TRBJ1-5	CSPLGTASRNQPQHF	TGCAGCCCTCTAGGGACCGCCTCGCGGAATCAGCCCCAGCATTTT
TRBV10-3	-	-	TRBJ2-7	CAISLQGYEQYF	TGTGCCATCAGCCTACAGGGCTACGAGCAGTACTTC
TRBV21-1	-	-	TRBJ2-1	CASSRVGGDSYNEQFF	TGTGCCAGCAGCAGGGTTGGAGGGGACTCCTACAATGAGCAGTTCTTC
TRBV2	-	-	TRBJ1-4	CASSDGGPRREKLFF	TGTGCCAGCAGCGATGGGGGACCCCGGCGGGAAAAACTGTTTTTT
TRBV12-1	-	-	TRBJ2-1	CARRVRDLCNEQFF	TGTGCCAGGCGGGTTCGGGACCTTTGCAATGAGCAGTTCTTC
TRBV7-3	-	once	TRBJ2-1	CASRATSESYNEQFF	TGTGCCAGCAGGGCAACAAGCGAATCCTACAATGAGCAGTTCTTC
TRBV28	TRBD2	-	TRBJ2-7	CASRQSDSGGVGTINYEQYF	TGTGCCAGCAGACAATCTGATTCCGGGGGTGTGGGGACTATAAACTACGAGCAGTACTTC
TRBV6-5	-	-	TRBJ2-7	CASSYSRGSSLYEQYF	TGTGCCAGCAGTTACTCGCGGGGCTCCTCTCTCTACGAGCAGTACTTC
TRBV19	-	-	TRBJ1-1	CASSIAYRTEAFF	TGTGCCAGTAGTATAGCCTACAGGACAGAAGCTTTCTTT
TRBV2	TRBD2	-	TRBJ2-7	CASRTVLASGRGEQYF	TGTGCCAGCAGGACTGTGTTGGCTAGCGGGAGAGGTGAGCAGTACTTC
TRBV28	-	-	TRBJ2-1	CASSLVSGANNEQFF	TGTGCCAGCAGTTTGGTCTCAGGGGCCAACAATGAGCAGTTCTTC